These 16 T cell receptor beta chains originate from one sample sequenced in a study of CD8+ T cells in alopecia areata. The treatment here: oral pan-JAK inhibitor, 5-10 mg twice daily. Extracted RNA was reverse transcribed, and the resulting cDNA served as sequencing template. The table came from immunoSEQ multiplex PCR; TCRdb's copy has only in-frame clones and leaves some out. The top ten clones hold roughly 0.5% of a sample with 90,000 to 150,000 clones, approximately 53% of them seen once. Specimen: CD4+ T cells sorted from blood, collected at week 4, from a patient treated with tofacitinib. These receptors were taken from a human donor with alopecia areata.

This clone has a handful of counts. This chain uses TRBV11-2 with TRBJ1-1; D not certain. CDR3 length: 15 amino acids. Germline lookup yields CDR1 SGHAT and CDR2 FQNNGV. The V gene lost 0 bases and the J gene lost 0 bases, with 8 bases spanning the gap. For the CDR3, the DNA is TGTGCCAGCAGCTTAGATCTCCACATGAACACTGAAGCTTTCTTT. This translates into CASSLDLHMNTEAFF.

The V gene is TRBV29-1, the J gene TRBJ2-7; TRBD1 aligns across 9 bases. Germline CDR1 is SQVTM and CDR2 is ANQGSEA. V lost 1 base and J lost 2; bases outside the gene matches: 6. This CDR3 is built from 15 residues. CDR3 residues: CSVEAAGQGPYEQYF. The CDR3 bases are TGCAGCGTTGAAGCTGCTGGACAGGGGCCCTACGAGCAGTACTTC.

The V and J genes are TRBV27 and TRBJ2-7, with a weak D call TRBD2 (6 bases). CDR3 size: 13 residues. CDR1 is MNHEY and CDR2 is SMNVEV in the germline V gene (reference sequence). V lost 5 bases and J lost 6, with 14 bases in between. DNA for the CDR3: TGTGCCAGCAGTCAACGGGCGGGGAGCGAGCAGTACTTC. Translating gives CASSQRAGSEQYF.

The rearrangement joins TRBV29-1 to TRBJ2-1, with TRBD1 as a possible D gene (6 bases). The CDR3 has 13 amino acids. Trimming pared 1 base from V and 6 bases from J, leaving 10 bases between. The V gene's germline CDR1 is SQVTM and CDR2 ANQGSEA. The CDR3 DNA follows: TGCAGCGTTGAAGGTCCCAGGGGCAATGAGCAGTTCTTC. Translating it yields CSVEGPRGNEQFF.

This clone has a handful of counts. This chain joins TRBV5-1 and TRBJ2-5; TRBD1 agrees at 8 bases. With V trimmed by 0 bases and J by 4 bases, 11 bases remained unmatched. This CDR3 has 17 residues. CDR1 is SGHRS, CDR2 YFSETQ, per germline. CDR3 in DNA: TGCGCCAGCAGCTTGGATTCAGGGGGCGTTTGGGGAGAGACCCAGTACTTC. Residues: CASSLDSGGVWGETQYF.

The gene calls are TRBV9 and TRBJ2-2, with 8 bases fitting TRBD2. The CDR3 has 16 residues. The J segment lost 1 base and the V segment lost 4 bases, leaving 6 bases of the junction unmatched. Germline CDR1 is SGDLS and CDR2 is YYNGEE. CDR3 bases: TGTGCCAGCAGCCCTTTCGCGGGAGGGAACACCGGGGAGCTGTTTTTT. Translating gives CASSPFAGGNTGELFF.

V gene TRBV19 combines with J gene TRBJ2-1, with TRBD2 identical over 8 bases. Germline CDR1 reads LNHDA; CDR2 reads SQIVND (reference sequence). The CDR3 sequence is 15 residues long. Trimming took 3 bases from V and 5 from J; bases not matched to a gene: 6. In DNA, the CDR3 is TGTGCCAGTAGTATTTCTAGCGGGTGGGACAATGAGCAGTTCTTC. Translation: CASSISSGWDNEQFF.

The chain links TRBV5-1 to TRBJ1-5, with unresolved D. The CDR3 is made up of 14 amino acids. Germline V gives CDR1 SGHRS, CDR2 YFSETQ. With 4 bases removed from V and 9 bases from J, the gap between germline ends came to 17 bases. CDR3 amino acids: CASSPAVGVGPQHF. The CDR3 DNA sequence: TGCGCCAGCAGCCCCGCGGTCGGAGTGGGGCCCCAGCATTTT.

This clone was counted a few times. V gene TRBV7-9 combines with J gene TRBJ2-7; D remains unclear. Germline lookup yields CDR1 SEHNR and CDR2 FQNEAQ (reference sequence). There are 13 residues in the CDR3. Trimming left V 5 bases short and J 2 bases short, with 10 bases between. This CDR3 is CASSPLPTYEQYF. In DNA form, the CDR3 reads TGTGCCAGCAGCCCCCTCCCCACCTACGAGCAGTACTTC.

There are a few counts of this clone. The chain links TRBV9 to TRBJ2-5; unclear D gene. The germline CDR1 and CDR2 sequences are SGDLS and YYNGEE. The CDR3 sequence is 14 residues long. Trimming cost V 0 bases and J 7 bases, with 13 bases left between them. Here the CDR3 DNA reads TGTGCCAGCAGCGTAGATAAATTATCGGGGACCCAGTACTTC. This codes for CASSVDKLSGTQYF.

V is TRBV30 and J is TRBJ1-6; TRBD1 matches 10 bases. With 0 bases clipped from V and 9 bases from J, the junction kept 8 bases outside the gene matches. CDR1 and CDR2 from the germline V gene are GTSNPN and SVGIG (reference sequence). The CDR3 extends over 16 amino acids. The CDR3: CAWSVRLDRGTSPLHF. Written as DNA, the CDR3 is TGTGCCTGGAGTGTACGTTTGGACAGGGGGACTTCACCCCTCCACTTT.

In its sample, this clone was seen once. The rearrangement joins TRBV4-2 to TRBJ1-2; the D gene is possibly TRBD1 (5 bases). In germline, CDR1 is LGHNA, CDR2 YNFKEQ. This CDR3 is built from 13 residues. Trimming removed 0 bases from V and 6 bases from J, with 8 bases in between. This CDR3 reads CASSQDSGHGYTF. The CDR3 coding sequence is TGTGCCAGCAGCCAAGACTCAGGGCATGGCTACACCTTC.

The V and J genes are TRBV25-1 and TRBJ2-2, with 7 positions matching TRBD2. This CDR3 is built from 15 residues. Germline V gene sequence: CDR1 MGHDK, CDR2 SYGVNS. V lost 4 bases to trimming and J lost 1 base; unmatched junction nucleotides: 3. CDR3 loop: CASSGGRVNTGELFF. CDR3 DNA sequence: TGTGCCAGCAGTGGTGGGAGGGTGAACACCGGGGAGCTGTTTTTT.

The chain uses TRBV29-1 and TRBJ2-3; TRBD1 agrees at 8 bases. This CDR3 contains 14 residues. The junction had 6 bases not matched to a gene; V was cut back by 5 bases and J by 2 bases. Germline loops: CDR1 SQVTM, CDR2 ANQGSEA. The CDR3 coding sequence is TGCAGCGTTTGGACAGGGTTTACCACAGATACGCAGTATTTT. Amino acids: CSVWTGFTTDTQYF.

The J gene is TRBJ2-3, the V gene TRBV30, with a possible D match to TRBD1 (6 bases). CDR3 length: 12 residues. Trimming cost V 8 bases and J 0 bases, with 9 bases left between them. Germline CDR1 reads GTSNPN; CDR2 reads SVGIG (reference sequence). The CDR3, as DNA: TGTGCCGGACAGACTAGCACAGATACGCAGTATTTT. Its translation: CAGQTSTDTQYF.

The chain joins TRBV6-6 to TRBJ1-4; D is ambiguous. Germline V gene lookup returns CDR1 MNHNY and CDR2 SVGAGI (reference sequence). The CDR3 consists of 14 residues. V lost 7 bases, J lost 5 bases, and 14 bases lay in between. This chain's CDR3 is CASNREGPNEKLFF. CDR3 coding DNA: TGTGCCAGCAACAGAGAGGGCCCGAATGAAAAACTGTTTTTT.